Listed here are 15 T cell receptor beta chains from one sample, sequenced in a study of CD8+ T cells in alopecia areata. Following RNA extraction, reverse transcription yielded cDNA that acted as the sequencing template. Profiling relied on immunoSEQ multiplex PCR, and the TCRdb table lists in-frame clones only, not all of them. The sample lists approximately 99,000 clones; around 59% were seen once. Sequencing was done on a sample of CD8+ T cells sorted from blood. Receptors originate from a human donor in good health.

The gene calls are TRBV5-6 and TRBJ1-6, with TRBD1 matching 7 bases. CDR1 and CDR2 from the germline V gene are SGHDT and YYEEEE. V shed 4 bases, J shed 9 bases, and the junction held 10 bases outside the gene matches. CDR3 length: 15 residues. The CDR3 is CASSVGGQLGSPLHF. The CDR3 DNA reads TGTGCCAGCAGCGTCGGGGGACAGTTGGGTTCACCCCTCCACTTT.

The CDR3 bases are TGTGCCAGCAGCTTGGAAGATGAAAAACTGTTTTTT. Translating it yields CASSLEDEKLFF. This rearrangement joins TRBV5-5 to TRBJ1-4; D remains ambiguous. The CDR3 loop spans 12 amino acids. Trimming removed 0 bases at V and 6 bases at J, with 3 bases between. CDR1 SGHKS and CDR2 YYEKEE come from the germline V gene (reference sequence). The full variable domain, with the rest looked up from reference TRBV5-5 and TRBJ1-4, is DAGVTQSPTHLIKTRGQQVTLRCSPISGHKSVSWYQQVLGQGPQFIFQYYEKEERGRGNFPDRFSARQFPNYSSELNVNALLLGDSALYLCASSLEDEKLFFGSGTQLSVL.

V gene TRBV25-1 combines with J gene TRBJ2-1; D may be TRBD1 (6 bases). CDR3 length: 15 amino acids. Deletions cut 1 base from V and 8 bases from J, with 15 bases between. Germline-derived CDR1 and CDR2 are MGHDK and SYGVNS. This CDR3 reads CASSEFEPGADEQFF. Here the CDR3 DNA reads TGTGCCAGCAGTGAATTCGAACCAGGGGCGGATGAGCAGTTCTTC.

The CDR3 coding sequence is TGCGCCAGCAGCCTTATGACGGCACGGACAGATACGCAGTATTTT. Residues: CASSLMTARTDTQYF. This chain joins TRBV5-1 and TRBJ2-3; no clear D gene. Germline CDR1 and CDR2: SGHRS and YFSETQ. V was cut by 4 bases and J by 3 bases, with 15 bases left in between. The CDR3 extends over 15 amino acids.

The rearrangement joins TRBV9 to TRBJ1-2; D is undetermined. CDR3 length: 12 amino acids. Germline assignment: CDR1 SGDLS and CDR2 YYNGEE. V dropped 4 bases and J dropped 4 bases, with 8 bases sitting between them. The CDR3 reads CASSQNSYGYTF. The DNA of the CDR3 is TGTGCCAGCAGCCAAAACAGCTATGGCTACACCTTC.

The chain couples TRBV7-9 to TRBJ1-1, with 10 bases matching TRBD1. Trimming at V came to 5 bases and at J to 0 bases, leaving 6 bases not matched to a gene. Germline V gives CDR1 SEHNR, CDR2 FQNEAQ (reference sequence). The CDR3 is 16 amino acids. CDR3 protein: CASSGRDRGMNTEAFF. The CDR3 bases are TGTGCCAGCAGCGGTAGGGACAGGGGCATGAACACTGAAGCTTTCTTT.

The chain carries TRBV29-1 and TRBJ2-5; 12 nucleotides align to TRBD2. Germline values: CDR1 SQVTM, CDR2 ANQGSEA. V dropped 0 bases and J dropped 5; count of bases not matched to a gene: 4. The CDR3 is 15 amino acids. The CDR3 spells CSVEDQLAGGETQYF. Here the CDR3 DNA reads TGCAGCGTTGAAGATCAACTAGCGGGGGGTGAGACCCAGTACTTC.

This clone turned up a few times. The chain joins TRBV29-1 to TRBJ2-7; possibly TRBD1 for D (6 bases). The CDR3 has 16 residues. The V end was cut by 4 bases, the J end by 4 bases, with 23 bases between. Germline CDR1 and CDR2: SQVTM and ANQGSEA. CDR3 region: CSVVSRGTQNKYEQYF. The CDR3 DNA reads TGCAGCGTTGTCTCGAGGGGGACCCAAAATAAATACGAGCAGTACTTC.

The chain carries TRBV15 and TRBJ1-1, with D possibly being TRBD1 (6 bases). The germline V gene has CDR1 LNHNV and CDR2 YYDKDF (reference sequence). CDR3 length: 14 residues. V dropped 1 base and J dropped 3 bases, with 9 bases sitting between them. This CDR3 is CATSRAGGHTEAFF. CDR3 DNA sequence: TGTGCCACCAGCAGAGCGGGGGGCCACACTGAAGCTTTCTTT.

The V call is TRBV13, the J call TRBJ1-4; no definite D call. The CDR3 contains 15 residues. Germline V gene lookup returns CDR1 PRHDT and CDR2 FYEKMQ (reference sequence). Trimming cost V 1 base and J 4 bases, with 10 bases left between them. CDR3 DNA sequence: TGTGCCAGCAGCTTAGCGGAGAGAGATAATGAAAAACTGTTTTTT. Protein sequence: CASSLAERDNEKLFF.

This clone was counted once. This chain links TRBV4-2 with TRBJ2-7; D is possibly TRBD2 (5 bases). CDR3 length: 13 amino acids. V dropped 1 base and J dropped 7 bases, with 11 bases sitting between them. Germline assignment: CDR1 LGHNA and CDR2 YNFKEQ. DNA of the CDR3: TGTGCCAGCAGCCAAGGGACTGCGTCGGAGCAGTACTTC. Protein: CASSQGTASEQYF.

The chain couples TRBV2 to TRBJ1-1; 7 positions agree with TRBD1. With V trimmed by 5 bases and J by 5 bases, 2 bases remained unmatched. Germline V CDR1 and CDR2: SNHLY, FYNNEI. This CDR3 contains 12 residues. CDR3 loop: CASSPGGTEAFF. The CDR3 DNA is TGTGCCAGCAGTCCAGGGGGGACTGAAGCTTTCTTT.

This clone was seen only once. The chain links TRBV27 to TRBJ2-7, with 9 bases aligning to TRBD1. V shed 5 bases and J 6 bases; nucleotides not matched to a gene: 8. The CDR3 runs 14 residues. Germline V gene data show CDR1 as MNHEY and CDR2 as SMNVEV (reference sequence). The CDR3 region is CASSVTGGATEQYF. CDR3 nucleotides: TGTGCCAGCAGTGTAACAGGGGGCGCGACCGAGCAGTACTTC.

Notes on this clone: Compared with germline, one end of the junction differs, possibly owing to a read error. This sample includes further DNA sequences coding for the same CDR3. V and J are TRBV7-2 and TRBJ2-1, with a weak D call TRBD1 (6 bases). There are 16 residues in the CDR3. The V gene's germline CDR1 is SGHTA and CDR2 FQGNSA. The DNA for the CDR3 is TGCGCCAGCAGCCAAGATCAGGGGAGCTCCTACAATGAGCAGTTCTTC. Amino acid sequence: CASSQDQGSSYNEQFF. The full variable domain, rest sourced from reference TRBV7-2 and TRBJ2-1, is GAGVSQSPSNKVTEKGKDVELRCDPISGHTALYWYRQSLGQGLEFLIYFQGNSAPDKSGLPSDRFSAERTGGSVSTLTIQRTQQEDSAVYLCASSQDQGSSYNEQFFGPGTRLTVL.

V usage is TRBV5-1 and J usage is TRBJ2-5; D is undetermined. The CDR3 is 15 residues long. Per the germline V gene, CDR1 is SGHRS and CDR2 is YFSETQ. V lost 6 bases to trimming and J lost 1 base, with 16 bases between them. DNA of the CDR3: TGCGCCAGCAACCCGGCACTCCCAACCCAAGAGACCCAGTACTTC. Its protein product is CASNPALPTQETQYF.